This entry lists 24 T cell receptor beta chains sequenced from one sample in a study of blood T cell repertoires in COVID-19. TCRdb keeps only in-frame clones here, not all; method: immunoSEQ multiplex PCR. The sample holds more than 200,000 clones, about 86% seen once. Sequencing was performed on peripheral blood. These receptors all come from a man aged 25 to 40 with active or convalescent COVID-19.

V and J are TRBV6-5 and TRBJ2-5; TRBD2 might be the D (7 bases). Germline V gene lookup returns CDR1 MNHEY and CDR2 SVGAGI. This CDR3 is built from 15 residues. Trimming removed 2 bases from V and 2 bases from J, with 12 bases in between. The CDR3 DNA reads TGTGCCAGCAGTTACGGGGGGGCGGGGCAAGAGACCCAGTACTTC. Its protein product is CASSYGGAGQETQYF.

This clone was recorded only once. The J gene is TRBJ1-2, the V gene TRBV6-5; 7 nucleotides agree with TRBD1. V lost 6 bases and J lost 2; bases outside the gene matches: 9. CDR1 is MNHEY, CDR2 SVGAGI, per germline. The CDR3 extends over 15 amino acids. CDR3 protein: CASSSQGSWNYGYTF. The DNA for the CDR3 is TGTGCCAGCAGCTCACAGGGGTCGTGGAACTATGGCTACACCTTC.

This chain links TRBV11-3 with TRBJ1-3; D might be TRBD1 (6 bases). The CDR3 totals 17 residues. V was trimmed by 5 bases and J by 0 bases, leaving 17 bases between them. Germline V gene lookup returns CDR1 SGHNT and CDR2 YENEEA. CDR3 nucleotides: TGTGCCAGCAGCCTTGGGACATCATTAACCTCTGGAAACACCATATATTTT. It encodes CASSLGTSLTSGNTIYF.

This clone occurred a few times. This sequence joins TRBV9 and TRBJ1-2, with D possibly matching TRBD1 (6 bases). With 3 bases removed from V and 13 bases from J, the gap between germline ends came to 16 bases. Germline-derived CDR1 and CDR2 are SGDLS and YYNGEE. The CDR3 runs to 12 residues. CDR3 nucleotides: TGTGCCAGCAGCGAGGGGGACACTTGGGCCACCTTC. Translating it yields CASSEGDTWATF.

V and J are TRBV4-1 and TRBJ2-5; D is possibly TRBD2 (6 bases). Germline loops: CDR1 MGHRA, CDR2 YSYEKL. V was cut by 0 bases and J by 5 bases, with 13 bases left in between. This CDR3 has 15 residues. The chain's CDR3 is CASSQDPGVSETQYF. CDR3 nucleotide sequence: TGCGCCAGCAGCCAAGATCCGGGGGTTTCGGAGACCCAGTACTTC.

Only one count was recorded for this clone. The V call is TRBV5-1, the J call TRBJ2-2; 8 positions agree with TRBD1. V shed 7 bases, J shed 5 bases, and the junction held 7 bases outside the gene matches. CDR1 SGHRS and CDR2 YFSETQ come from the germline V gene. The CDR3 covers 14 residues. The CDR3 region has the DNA TGCGCCAGCGGCGGGACAGGTGAAACCGGGGAGCTGTTTTTT. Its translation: CASGGTGETGELFF.

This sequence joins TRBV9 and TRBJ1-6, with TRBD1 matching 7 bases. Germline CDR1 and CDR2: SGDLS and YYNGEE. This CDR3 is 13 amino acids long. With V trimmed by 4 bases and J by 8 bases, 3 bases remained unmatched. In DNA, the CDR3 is TGTGCCAGCAGCCCCGACAGGGATTCACCCCTCCACTTT. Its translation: CASSPDRDSPLHF.

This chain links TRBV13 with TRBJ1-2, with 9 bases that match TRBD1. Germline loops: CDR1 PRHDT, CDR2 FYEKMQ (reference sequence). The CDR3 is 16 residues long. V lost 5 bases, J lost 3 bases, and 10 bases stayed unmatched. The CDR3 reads CASSTRQGVKYYGYTF. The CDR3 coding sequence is TGTGCCAGCAGCACGAGACAGGGGGTTAAGTACTATGGCTACACCTTC.

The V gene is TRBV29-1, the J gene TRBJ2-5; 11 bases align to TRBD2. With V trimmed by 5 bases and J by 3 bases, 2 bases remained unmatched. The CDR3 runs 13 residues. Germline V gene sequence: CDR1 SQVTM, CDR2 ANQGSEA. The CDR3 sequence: CSVTSGGEETQYF. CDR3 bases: TGCAGCGTTACTAGCGGGGGAGAAGAGACCCAGTACTTC.

For the CDR3, the DNA is TGTGCCAGCAGCTTAGCGCAGGGGGAAACCTACAATGAGCAGTTCTTC. Protein product: CASSLAQGETYNEQFF. The chain employs TRBV7-9 and TRBJ2-1, with TRBD1 matching 7 bases. Germline trimming cut 0 bases from V and 2 bases from J; bases unmatched to any gene: 4. The germline gives CDR1 SEHNR, CDR2 FQNEAQ (reference sequence). The CDR3 length is 16 residues.

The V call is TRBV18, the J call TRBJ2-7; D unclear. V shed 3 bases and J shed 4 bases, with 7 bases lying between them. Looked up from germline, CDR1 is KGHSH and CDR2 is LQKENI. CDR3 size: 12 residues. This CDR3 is CASSPEEYEQYF. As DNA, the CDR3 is TGTGCCAGCTCACCTGAAGAGTACGAGCAGTACTTC. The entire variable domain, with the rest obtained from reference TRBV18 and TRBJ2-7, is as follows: NAGVMQNPRHLVRRRGQEARLRCSPMKGHSHVYWYRQLPEEGLKFMVYLQKENIIDESGMPKERFSAEFPKEGPSILRIQQVVRGDSAAYFCASSPEEYEQYFGPGTRLTVT.

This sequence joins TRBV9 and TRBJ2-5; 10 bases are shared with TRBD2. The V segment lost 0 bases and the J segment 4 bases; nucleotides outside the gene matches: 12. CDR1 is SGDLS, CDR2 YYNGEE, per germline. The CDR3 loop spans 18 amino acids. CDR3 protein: CASSVGSDSGGRSETQYF. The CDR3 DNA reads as TGTGCCAGCAGCGTAGGTTCGGATAGCGGGGGGCGGTCAGAGACCCAGTACTTC.

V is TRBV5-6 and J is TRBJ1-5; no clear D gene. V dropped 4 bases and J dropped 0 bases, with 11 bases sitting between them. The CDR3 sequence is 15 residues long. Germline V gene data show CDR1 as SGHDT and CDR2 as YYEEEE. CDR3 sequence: CASSPRAYSNQPQHF. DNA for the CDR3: TGTGCCAGCAGCCCGAGAGCCTATAGCAATCAGCCCCAGCATTTT.

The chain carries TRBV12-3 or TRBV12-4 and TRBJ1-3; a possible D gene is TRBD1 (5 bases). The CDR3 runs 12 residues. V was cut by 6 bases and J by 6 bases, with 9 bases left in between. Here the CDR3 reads CASRRDLNTIYF. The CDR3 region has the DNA TGTGCCAGCAGGCGGGACTTAAACACCATATATTTT.

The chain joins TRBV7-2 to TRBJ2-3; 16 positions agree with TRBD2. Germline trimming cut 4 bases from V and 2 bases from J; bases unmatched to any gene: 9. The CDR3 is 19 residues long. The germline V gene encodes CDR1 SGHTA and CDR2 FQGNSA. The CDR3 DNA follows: TGTGCCAGCAGCTCAAATATGGGGACTAGCGGGGGGGTCACAGATACGCAGTATTTT. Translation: CASSSNMGTSGGVTDTQYF.

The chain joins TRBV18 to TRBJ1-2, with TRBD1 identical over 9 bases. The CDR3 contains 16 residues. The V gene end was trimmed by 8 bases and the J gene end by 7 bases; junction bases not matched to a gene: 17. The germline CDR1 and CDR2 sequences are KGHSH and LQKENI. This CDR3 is CASHPGTGYLNGGYTF. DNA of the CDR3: TGTGCCAGCCACCCCGGGACAGGGTATCTAAATGGTGGCTACACCTTC. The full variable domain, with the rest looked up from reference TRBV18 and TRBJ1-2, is NAGVMQNPRHLVRRRGQEARLRCSPMKGHSHVYWYRQLPEEGLKFMVYLQKENIIDESGMPKERFSAEFPKEGPSILRIQQVVRGDSAAYFCASHPGTGYLNGGYTFGSGTRLTVV.

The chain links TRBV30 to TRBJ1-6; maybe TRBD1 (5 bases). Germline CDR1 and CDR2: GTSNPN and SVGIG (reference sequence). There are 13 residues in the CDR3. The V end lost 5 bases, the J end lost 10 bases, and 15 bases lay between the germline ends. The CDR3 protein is CAWSGRVESPLHF. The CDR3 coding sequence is TGTGCCTGGTCGGGCAGGGTGGAGTCACCCCTCCACTTT.

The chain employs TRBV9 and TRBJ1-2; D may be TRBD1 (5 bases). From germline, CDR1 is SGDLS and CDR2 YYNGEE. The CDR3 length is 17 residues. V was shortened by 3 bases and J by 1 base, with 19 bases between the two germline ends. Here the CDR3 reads CASSDTAGTPINYGYTF. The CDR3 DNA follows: TGTGCCAGCAGCGACACCGCAGGGACTCCGATTAACTATGGCTACACCTTC. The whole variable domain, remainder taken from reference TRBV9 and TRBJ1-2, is DSGVTQTPKHLITATGQRVTLRCSPRSGDLSVYWYQQSLDQGLQFLIQYYNGEERAKGNILERFSAQQFPDLHSELNLSSLELGDSALYFCASSDTAGTPINYGYTFGSGTRLTVV.

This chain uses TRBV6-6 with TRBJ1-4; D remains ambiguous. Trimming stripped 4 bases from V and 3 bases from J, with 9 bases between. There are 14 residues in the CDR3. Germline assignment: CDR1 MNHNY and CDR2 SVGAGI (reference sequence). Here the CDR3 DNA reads TGTGCCAGCAGTTTCCCAGGATCTAATGAAAAACTGTTTTTT. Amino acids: CASSFPGSNEKLFF.

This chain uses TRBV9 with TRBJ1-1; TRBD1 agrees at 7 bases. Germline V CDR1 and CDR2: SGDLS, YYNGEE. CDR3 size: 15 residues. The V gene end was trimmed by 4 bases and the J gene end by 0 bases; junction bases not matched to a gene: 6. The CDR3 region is CASSPFDRVNTEAFF. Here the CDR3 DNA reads TGTGCCAGCAGCCCATTCGACAGGGTGAACACTGAAGCTTTCTTT.

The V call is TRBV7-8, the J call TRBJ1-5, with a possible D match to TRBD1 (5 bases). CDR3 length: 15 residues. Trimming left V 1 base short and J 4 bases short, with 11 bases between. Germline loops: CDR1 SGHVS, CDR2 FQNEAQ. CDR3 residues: CASSLVGGGNQPQHF. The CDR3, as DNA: TGTGCCAGCAGCTTAGTGGGGGGAGGTAATCAGCCCCAGCATTTT.

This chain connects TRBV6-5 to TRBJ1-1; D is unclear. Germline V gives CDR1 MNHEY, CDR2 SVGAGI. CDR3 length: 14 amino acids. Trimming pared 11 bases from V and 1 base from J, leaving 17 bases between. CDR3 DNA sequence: TGTGCCGGCCGAGAAACGGGATCGAACACTGAAGCTTTCTTT. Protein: CAGRETGSNTEAFF.

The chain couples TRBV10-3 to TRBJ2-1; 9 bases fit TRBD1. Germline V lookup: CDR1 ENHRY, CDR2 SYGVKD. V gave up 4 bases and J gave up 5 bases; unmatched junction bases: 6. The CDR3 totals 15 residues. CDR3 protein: CAISGDRGVDNEQFF. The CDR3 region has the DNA TGTGCCATCAGTGGAGACAGGGGGGTTGACAATGAGCAGTTCTTC.

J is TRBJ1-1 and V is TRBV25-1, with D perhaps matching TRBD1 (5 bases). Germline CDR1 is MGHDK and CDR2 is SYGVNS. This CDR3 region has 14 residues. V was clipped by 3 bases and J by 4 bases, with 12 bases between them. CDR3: CASSERRGSTEAFF. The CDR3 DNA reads TGTGCCAGCAGTGAGAGACGGGGGTCCACTGAAGCTTTCTTT.